This section outlines one T cell receptor beta chain sequence together with its context. Its antigen remains unknown. This sample was taken from a study of CD8 T cells in Susac syndrome. When the RNA was reverse transcribed, random hexamers were used with an input of roughly 0.45 to 1 ug. TCR beta CDR3 was amplified by immunoSEQ covering 54 Vbeta and 13 Jbeta. MiXCR, applied by TCRdb to the immunoSEQ multiplex PCR reads, yields one record per CDR3 protein. The sample records about 210,000 distinct CDR3 sequences, about 95% being singletons. Study-wide results and caveats: The study conceded that relatively few individuals underwent its TCR sequencing and HLA analysis.

Peripheral blood CD8+ and CD4+ T cells were profiled by TCR beta sequencing. It was treatment-naive patients with stable or active relapsing-remitting disease who made up the multiple sclerosis controls. Sequenced sample: CD4+ T cells from PBMCs. This receptor was identified in a human donor with multiple sclerosis.

The CDR3 DNA is TGTGCCAGCAGTTACCCCAGACCAGAGCAGTACTTC. Protein sequence: CASSYPRPEQYF. The V and J genes are TRBV6-2 or TRBV6-3 and TRBJ2-7; D is ambiguous. This CDR3 is 12 amino acids long. CDR1 is MNHEY and CDR2 is SVGEGT in the germline V gene. V lost 2 bases, J lost 7 bases, and 9 bases lay in between.